Listed here are 21 T cell receptor beta chains from one sample, sequenced in a study of patients and donors after allogeneic stem cell transplantation. One entry per CDR3 protein, called by TCRdb with MiXCR from the RT-PCR reads. The sample consists of 160,000 or so distinct CDR3 sequences, 24% of them appearing once. Sequenced input: blood, either unsorted or a sorted T cell fraction (not recorded which). The receptors shown here come from a human donor who was either an allogeneic HSCT recipient or a stem cell or donor lymphocyte infusion donor (not recorded which). It is not recorded whose cells these are; they may come from a transplant donor.

The table lists this clonotype with a few counts. DNA for the CDR3: TGCAGTGCTAGAGACGACGGGACAGGGGGCGCTGGAGGCCCCGGCTACACCTTC. This gives the protein CSARDDGTGGAGGPGYTF. J is TRBJ1-2 and V is TRBV20-1; 12 nucleotides line up with TRBD1. V shed 0 bases, J shed 8 bases, and the junction held 16 bases outside the gene matches. The CDR3 runs 18 residues. Germline lookup yields CDR1 DFQATT and CDR2 SNEGSKA (reference sequence).

The sample holds many counts of this clonotype. The gene calls are TRBV12-3 or TRBV12-4 and TRBJ2-1; weak D call: TRBD2 (5 bases). Trimming removed 3 bases from V and 6 bases from J, with 15 bases in between. The CDR3 length is 15 residues. The chain's CDR3 is CASSFGAGVGNEQFF. The DNA of the CDR3 is TGTGCCAGCAGTTTTGGTGCCGGGGTGGGCAATGAGCAGTTCTTC.

Only a few counts were recorded for this clonotype. The rearrangement uses TRBV29-1 and TRBJ1-1, with no clear D. V gave up 7 bases and J gave up 11 bases, with 20 bases separating them. The CDR3 has 12 residues. CDR1 and CDR2 from the germline V gene are SQVTM and ANQGSEA. The CDR3: CSAPGNPGEAFF. CDR3 DNA: TGCAGCGCTCCCGGCAACCCGGGAGAGGCTTTCTTT.

V and J are TRBV18 and TRBJ1-4; D perhaps matches TRBD1 (5 bases). CDR1 and CDR2 from the germline V gene are KGHSH and LQKENI. CDR3 length: 14 residues. V lost 5 bases to trimming and J lost 8 bases, with 15 bases between them. The chain's CDR3 is CASSFEQGGEKLFF. CDR3 DNA sequence: TGTGCCAGCTCATTTGAGCAGGGCGGAGAAAAACTGTTTTTT.

In its sample, this clonotype was seen a few times. J is TRBJ2-1 and V is TRBV29-1; 9 bases match TRBD1. Germline V gene lookup returns CDR1 SQVTM and CDR2 ANQGSEA. The CDR3 is 15 residues long. V trimming: 0 bases; J trimming: 7 bases; junction bases outside the gene matches: 7. CDR3 sequence (DNA): TGCAGCGTTGAAGAGGGGACAGGGCCAGGGAATGAGCAGTTCTTC. It translates to CSVEEGTGPGNEQFF.

This sequence joins TRBV6-5 and TRBJ2-3; the match to TRBD2 covers 11 bases. V trimming: 5 bases; J trimming: 4 bases; junction bases outside the gene matches: 14. Germline V gene data show CDR1 as MNHEY and CDR2 as SVGAGI. This CDR3 comprises 18 residues. CDR3 sequence (DNA): TGTGCCAGCAGTGAGCCGTCCGGGACTAGCGGTAGCTCAGATACGCAGTATTTT. Protein sequence: CASSEPSGTSGSSDTQYF.

In this sample, this clonotype turned up many times. The rearrangement uses TRBV12-5 and TRBJ1-2; D unresolved. CDR3 length equals 14 residues. CDR1 LGHNT and CDR2 FRNRAP come from the germline V gene. Trimming took 0 bases from V and 8 from J, leaving 13 bases between them. The CDR3 reads CASGLVALNRGYTF. Written as DNA, the CDR3 is TGTGCTAGTGGTTTGGTAGCCCTGAATAGAGGCTACACCTTC.

This clonotype has more than one count but fewer than ten. The chain has TRBV18 and TRBJ1-1, with D maybe TRBD1 (5 bases). Trimming removed 6 bases at V and 10 bases at J, with 27 bases between. Germline CDR1 and CDR2: KGHSH and LQKENI. The CDR3 consists of 16 residues. The CDR3: CASSPIQGGTALGAFF. CDR3 DNA: TGTGCCAGCTCCCCAATCCAGGGAGGCACCGCCCTGGGAGCTTTCTTT.

This chain joins TRBV5-1 and TRBJ2-3; D is possibly TRBD1 (5 bases). This CDR3 region has 12 residues. Looked up from germline, CDR1 is SGHRS and CDR2 is YFSETQ. Trimming shortened V by 4 bases and J by 6 bases, and 9 bases separated the two germline ends. The CDR3, as DNA: TGCGCCAGCAGCCTACAGGTGGATACGCAGTATTTT. Translated: CASSLQVDTQYF. Supplemented by reference TRBV5-1 and TRBJ2-3, the full variable domain reads KAGVTQTPRYLIKTRGQQVTLSCSPISGHRSVSWYQQTPGQGLQFLFEYFSETQRNKGNFPGRFSGRQFSNSRSEMNVSTLELGDSALYLCASSLQVDTQYFGPGTRLTVL.

V and J are TRBV7-3 and TRBJ2-3, with D possibly TRBD2 on 5 matching bases. CDR1 SGHTA and CDR2 FQGTGA come from the germline V gene. The CDR3 sequence is 13 residues long. V was trimmed by 1 base and J by 6 bases, leaving 8 bases between them. CDR3: CASSLMGVDTQYF. The CDR3 DNA sequence: TGTGCCAGCAGCTTAATGGGAGTTGATACGCAGTATTTT.

This clonotype has just a few counts. The chain carries TRBV28 and TRBJ2-1; D is ambiguous. V was trimmed by 5 bases and J by 9 bases, leaving 11 bases between them. The CDR3 length is 12 residues. In germline, CDR1 is MDHEN, CDR2 SYDVKM. The CDR3 region has the DNA TGTGCCAGCAGTAATCTAGGTAGTGAGCAGTTCTTC. Amino acid sequence: CASSNLGSEQFF. Full variable domain (remainder filled in from reference TRBV28 and TRBJ2-1): DVKVTQSSRYLVKRTGEKVFLECVQDMDHENMFWYRQDPGLGLRLIYFSYDVKMKEKGDIPEGYSVSREKKERFSLILESASTNQTSMYLCASSNLGSEQFFGPGTRLTVL.

The chain is built from TRBV19 and TRBJ1-6, with D perhaps matching TRBD1 (6 bases). The V gene's germline CDR1 is LNHDA and CDR2 SQIVND (reference sequence). This CDR3 has 15 residues. CDR3 sequence: CVQALSGQKRSPLHF. CDR3 sequence (DNA): TGTGTCCAGGCTTTAAGCGGACAGAAGCGTTCACCCCTCCACTTT.

This clonotype was observed a handful of times. V gene TRBV20-1 combines with J gene TRBJ1-5, with D uncertain. Trimming removed 0 bases at V and 0 bases at J, with 12 bases between. The CDR3 consists of 16 residues. The germline gives CDR1 DFQATT, CDR2 SNEGSKA (reference sequence). The CDR3 loop is CSARDEPSYSNQPQHF. CDR3 DNA sequence: TGCAGTGCTAGAGATGAACCGAGTTATAGCAATCAGCCCCAGCATTTT.

The V gene is TRBV12-3 or TRBV12-4, the J gene TRBJ2-1, with D maybe TRBD2 (6 bases). The CDR3 has 14 amino acids. V was shortened by 3 bases and J by 5 bases, with 11 bases between the two germline ends. The CDR3 loop reads CASSFRGFDNEQFF. The CDR3, as DNA: TGTGCCAGCAGTTTCCGGGGGTTTGACAATGAGCAGTTCTTC.

This chain connects TRBV6-5 to TRBJ2-6, with 7 bases fitting TRBD1. The CDR3 runs to 18 residues. Germline V lookup: CDR1 MNHEY, CDR2 SVGAGI. J was trimmed by 3 bases and V by 5 bases; bases with no gene match: 13. In nucleotides, the CDR3 is TGTGCCAGCAGTACAGCCGGGACAGTGGCCTTTGGGGCCAACGTCCTGACTTTC. This translates into CASSTAGTVAFGANVLTF.

This clonotype came up many times. J is TRBJ1-2 and V is TRBV29-1; weak D call: TRBD1 (6 bases). V was trimmed by 7 bases and J by 8 bases, leaving 17 bases between them. The CDR3 covers 12 residues. Germline-derived CDR1 and CDR2 are SQVTM and ANQGSEA. The CDR3 region is CSAETGLGGYTF. The CDR3 coding sequence is TGCAGCGCCGAGACAGGACTAGGAGGCTACACCTTC.

This chain uses TRBV7-6 with TRBJ2-1, with 8 bases that match TRBD2. This CDR3 region has 17 residues. V lost 4 bases to trimming and J lost 0 bases; unmatched junction nucleotides: 8. The germline CDR1 and CDR2 sequences are SGHVS and FNYEAQ. The CDR3 reads CASSSLISGSSYNEQFF. For the CDR3, the DNA is TGTGCCAGCAGCTCCCTAATAAGCGGGAGCTCCTACAATGAGCAGTTCTTC.

The V gene is TRBV20-1, the J gene TRBJ1-3; no firm D call. The CDR3 is 16 residues long. Germline assignment: CDR1 DFQATT and CDR2 SNEGSKA (reference sequence). The ends were cut back, 1 base at V and 0 bases at J, with 13 bases in the middle. This chain's CDR3 is CSARGVRENSGNTIYF. As DNA, the CDR3 is TGCAGTGCTAGAGGGGTCCGGGAAAACTCTGGAAACACCATATATTTT.

J is TRBJ1-1 and V is TRBV7-6, with unresolved D. Trimming cost V 6 bases and J 0 bases, with 11 bases left between them. Germline V gives CDR1 SGHVS, CDR2 FNYEAQ. The CDR3 length is 14 residues. CDR3 protein: CASSSSSLNTEAFF. Here the CDR3 DNA reads TGTGCCAGCAGTTCTAGCAGCCTGAACACTGAAGCTTTCTTT.

The chain joins TRBV4-1 to TRBJ2-7; 8 nucleotides match TRBD1. Germline V gene sequence: CDR1 MGHRA, CDR2 YSYEKL. The CDR3 runs to 15 residues. Losses at the gene ends were 3 bases for V and 5 bases for J; bases not matched to a gene: 9. Here the CDR3 reads CASSHFPGGFDEQYF. CDR3 DNA sequence: TGCGCCAGCAGCCATTTCCCAGGGGGCTTCGACGAGCAGTACTTC.

The table lists this clonotype with a count of one. The chain recombines TRBV4-1 with TRBJ1-1; 8 bases line up with TRBD1. The CDR3 has 17 residues. Germline CDR1 is MGHRA and CDR2 is YSYEKL. V shed 2 bases, J shed 4 bases, and the junction held 12 bases outside the gene matches. In nucleotides, the CDR3 is TGCGCCAGCAGCCAACCACGGACAGGGATGAGAAGCACTGAAGCTTTCTTT. This translates into CASSQPRTGMRSTEAFF.